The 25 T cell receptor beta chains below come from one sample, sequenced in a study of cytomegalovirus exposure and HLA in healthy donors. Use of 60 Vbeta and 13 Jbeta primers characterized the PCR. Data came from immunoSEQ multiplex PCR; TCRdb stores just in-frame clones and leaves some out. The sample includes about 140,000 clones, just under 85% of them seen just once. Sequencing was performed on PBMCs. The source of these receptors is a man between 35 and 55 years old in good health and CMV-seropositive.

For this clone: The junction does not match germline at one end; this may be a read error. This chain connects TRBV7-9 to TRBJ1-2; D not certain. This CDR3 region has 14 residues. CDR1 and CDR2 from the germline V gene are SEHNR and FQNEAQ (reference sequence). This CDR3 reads CSSSFPQALYGYTF. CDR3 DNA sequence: TGTTCCAGCAGCTTCCCCCAGGCCCTCTATGGCTACACCTTC.

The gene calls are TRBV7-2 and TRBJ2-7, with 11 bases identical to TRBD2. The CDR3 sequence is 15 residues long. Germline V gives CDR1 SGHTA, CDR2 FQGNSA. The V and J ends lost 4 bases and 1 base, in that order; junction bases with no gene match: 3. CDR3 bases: TGTGCCAGCAGCTCTAGCGGGGGGCGATCCTACGAGCAGTACTTC. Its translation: CASSSSGGRSYEQYF. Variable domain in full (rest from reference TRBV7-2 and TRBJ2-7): GAGVSQSPSNKVTEKGKDVELRCDPISGHTALYWYRQSLGQGLEFLIYFQGNSAPDKSGLPSDRFSAERTGGSVSTLTIQRTQQEDSAVYLCASSSSGGRSYEQYFGPGTRLTVT.

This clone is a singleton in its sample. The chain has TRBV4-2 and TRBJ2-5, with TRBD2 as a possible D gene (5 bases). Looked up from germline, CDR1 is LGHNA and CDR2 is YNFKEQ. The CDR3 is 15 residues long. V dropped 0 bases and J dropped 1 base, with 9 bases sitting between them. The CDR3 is CASSQDLDSQETQYF. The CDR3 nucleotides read TGTGCCAGCAGCCAAGATCTGGACTCCCAAGAGACCCAGTACTTC.

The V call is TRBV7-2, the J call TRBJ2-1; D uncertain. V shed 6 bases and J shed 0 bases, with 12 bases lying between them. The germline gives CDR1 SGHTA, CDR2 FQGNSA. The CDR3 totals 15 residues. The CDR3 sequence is CASRPTLVSYNEQFF. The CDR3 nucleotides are TGTGCCAGCAGACCGACTCTCGTCTCCTACAATGAGCAGTTCTTC.

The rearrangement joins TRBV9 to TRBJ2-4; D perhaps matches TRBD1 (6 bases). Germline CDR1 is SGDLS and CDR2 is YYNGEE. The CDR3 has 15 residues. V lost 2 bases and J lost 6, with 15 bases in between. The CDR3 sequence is CASSVGRGAPNIQYF. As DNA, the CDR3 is TGTGCCAGCAGCGTCGGCAGGGGAGCGCCAAACATTCAGTACTTC.

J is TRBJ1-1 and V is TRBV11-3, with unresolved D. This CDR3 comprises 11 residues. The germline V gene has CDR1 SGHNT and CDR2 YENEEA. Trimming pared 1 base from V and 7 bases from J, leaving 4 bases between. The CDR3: CASSLGGEAFF. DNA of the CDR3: TGTGCCAGCAGCTTAGGAGGTGAAGCTTTCTTT.

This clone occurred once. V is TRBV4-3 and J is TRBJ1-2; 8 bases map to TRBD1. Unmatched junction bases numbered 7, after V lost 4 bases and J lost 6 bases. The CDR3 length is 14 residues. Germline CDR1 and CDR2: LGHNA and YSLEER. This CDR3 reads CASSPGTGFDGYTF. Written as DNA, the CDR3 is TGCGCCAGCAGCCCTGGGACAGGATTCGATGGCTACACCTTC.

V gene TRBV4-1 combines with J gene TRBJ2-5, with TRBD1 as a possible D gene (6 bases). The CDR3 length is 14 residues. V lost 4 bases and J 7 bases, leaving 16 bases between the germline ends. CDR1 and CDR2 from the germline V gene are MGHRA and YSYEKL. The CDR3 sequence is CASSLRHREGTQYF. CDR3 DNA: TGCGCCAGCAGCCTCCGGCACAGGGAAGGGACCCAGTACTTC.

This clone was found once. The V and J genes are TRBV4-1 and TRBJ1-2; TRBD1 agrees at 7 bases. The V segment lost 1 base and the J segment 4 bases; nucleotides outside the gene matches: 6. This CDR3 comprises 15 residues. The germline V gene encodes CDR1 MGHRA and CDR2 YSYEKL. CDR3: CASSQGDRTFYGYTF. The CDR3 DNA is TGCGCCAGCAGCCAAGGGGACAGAACTTTCTATGGCTACACCTTC.

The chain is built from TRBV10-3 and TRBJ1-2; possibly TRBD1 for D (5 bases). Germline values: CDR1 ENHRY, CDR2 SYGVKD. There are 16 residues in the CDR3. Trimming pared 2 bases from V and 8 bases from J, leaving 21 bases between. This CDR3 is CAISEQAYHTGTGYTF. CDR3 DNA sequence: TGTGCCATCAGTGAGCAAGCTTACCATACAGGTACCGGCTACACCTTC.

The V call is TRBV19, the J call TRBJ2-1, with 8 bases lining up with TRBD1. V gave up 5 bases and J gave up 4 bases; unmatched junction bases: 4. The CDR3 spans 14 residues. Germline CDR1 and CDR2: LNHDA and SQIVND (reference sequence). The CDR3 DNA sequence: TGTGCCAGTAGTTTCCGACAGGGGTACAATGAGCAGTTCTTC. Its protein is CASSFRQGYNEQFF.

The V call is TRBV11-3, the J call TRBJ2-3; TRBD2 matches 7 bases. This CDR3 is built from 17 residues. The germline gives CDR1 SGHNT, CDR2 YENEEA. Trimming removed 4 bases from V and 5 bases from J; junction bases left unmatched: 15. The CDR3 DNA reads TGTGCCAGCAGCTCCTGGGCGGGGAGGGGAGCGGAAGATACGCAGTATTTT. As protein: CASSSWAGRGAEDTQYF. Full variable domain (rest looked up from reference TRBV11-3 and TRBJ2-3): EAGVVQSPRYKIIEKKQPVAFWCNPISGHNTLYWYLQNLGQGPELLIRYENEEAVDDSQLPKDRFSAERLKGVDSTLKIQPAELGDSAVYLCASSSWAGRGAEDTQYFGPGTRLTVL.

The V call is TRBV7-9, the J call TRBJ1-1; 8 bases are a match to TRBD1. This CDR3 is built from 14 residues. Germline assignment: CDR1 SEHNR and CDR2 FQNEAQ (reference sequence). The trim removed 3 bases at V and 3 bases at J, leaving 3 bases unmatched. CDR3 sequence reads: CASSFQGAYTEAFF. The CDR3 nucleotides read TGTGCCAGCAGCTTCCAGGGGGCTTACACTGAAGCTTTCTTT.

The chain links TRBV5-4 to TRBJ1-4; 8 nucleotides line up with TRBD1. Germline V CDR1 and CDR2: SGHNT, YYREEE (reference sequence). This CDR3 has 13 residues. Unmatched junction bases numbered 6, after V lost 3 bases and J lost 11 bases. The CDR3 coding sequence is TGTGCCAGCAGCTCGACAGGGGCCGAGAAACTGTTTTTT. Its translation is CASSSTGAEKLFF.

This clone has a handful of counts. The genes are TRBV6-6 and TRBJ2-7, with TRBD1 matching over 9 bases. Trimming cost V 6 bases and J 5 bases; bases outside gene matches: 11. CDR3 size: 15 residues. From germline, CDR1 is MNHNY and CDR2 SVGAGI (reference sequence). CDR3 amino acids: CASSRPGQGLHEQYF. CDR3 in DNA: TGTGCCAGCAGCCGACCGGGACAGGGTCTACACGAGCAGTACTTC.

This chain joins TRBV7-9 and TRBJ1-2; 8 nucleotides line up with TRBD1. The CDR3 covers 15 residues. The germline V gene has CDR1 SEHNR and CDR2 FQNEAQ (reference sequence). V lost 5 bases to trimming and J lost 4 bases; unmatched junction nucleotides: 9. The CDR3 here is CASSQGQGTGYGYTF. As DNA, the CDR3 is TGTGCCAGCAGCCAAGGACAGGGAACAGGCTATGGCTACACCTTC. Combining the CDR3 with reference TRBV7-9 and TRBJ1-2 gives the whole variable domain DTGVSQNPRHKITKRGQNVTFRCDPISEHNRLYWYRQTLGQGPEFLTYFQNEAQLEKSRLLSDRFSAERPKGSFSTLEIQRTEQGDSAMYLCASSQGQGTGYGYTFGSGTRLTVV.

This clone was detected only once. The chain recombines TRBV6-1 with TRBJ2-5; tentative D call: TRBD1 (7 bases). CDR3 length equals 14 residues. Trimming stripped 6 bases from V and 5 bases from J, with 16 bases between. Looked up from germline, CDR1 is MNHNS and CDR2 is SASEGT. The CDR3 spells CASRRDRLQETQYF. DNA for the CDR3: TGTGCCAGCAGGCGGGACAGACTTCAGGAGACCCAGTACTTC.

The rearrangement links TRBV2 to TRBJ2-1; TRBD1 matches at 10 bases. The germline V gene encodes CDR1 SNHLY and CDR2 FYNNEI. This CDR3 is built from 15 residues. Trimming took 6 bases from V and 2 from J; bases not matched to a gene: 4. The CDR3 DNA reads TGTGCCAGCAGGACCGGGACAGGGGCCTACAATGAGCAGTTCTTC. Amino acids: CASRTGTGAYNEQFF.

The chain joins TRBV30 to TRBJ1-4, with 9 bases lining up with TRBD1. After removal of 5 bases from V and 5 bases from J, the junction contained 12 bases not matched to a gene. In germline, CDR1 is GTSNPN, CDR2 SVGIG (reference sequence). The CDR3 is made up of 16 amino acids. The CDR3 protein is CAWGKYSGTGNEKLFF. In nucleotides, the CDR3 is TGTGCCTGGGGAAAATACTCCGGGACAGGGAATGAAAAACTGTTTTTT.

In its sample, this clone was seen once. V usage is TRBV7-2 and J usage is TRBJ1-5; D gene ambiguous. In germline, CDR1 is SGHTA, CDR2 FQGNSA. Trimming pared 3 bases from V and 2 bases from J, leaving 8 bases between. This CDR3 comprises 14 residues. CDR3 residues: CASSFRTGNQPQHF. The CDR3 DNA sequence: TGTGCCAGCAGCTTTCGTACAGGCAATCAGCCCCAGCATTTT. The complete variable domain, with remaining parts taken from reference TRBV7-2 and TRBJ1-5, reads GAGVSQSPSNKVTEKGKDVELRCDPISGHTALYWYRQSLGQGLEFLIYFQGNSAPDKSGLPSDRFSAERTGGSVSTLTIQRTQQEDSAVYLCASSFRTGNQPQHFGDGTRLSIL.

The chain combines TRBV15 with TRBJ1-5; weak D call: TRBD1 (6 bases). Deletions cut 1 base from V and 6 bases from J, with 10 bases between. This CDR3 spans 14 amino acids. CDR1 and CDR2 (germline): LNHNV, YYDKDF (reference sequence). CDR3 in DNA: TGTGCCACCAGCAGAGCATTGGGGGCTCAGCCCCAGCATTTT. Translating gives CATSRALGAQPQHF. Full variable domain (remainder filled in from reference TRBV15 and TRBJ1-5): DAMVIQNPRYQVTQFGKPVTLSCSQTLNHNVMYWYQQKSSQAPKLLFHYYDKDFNNEADTPDNFQSRRPNTSFCFLDIRSPGLGDTAMYLCATSRALGAQPQHFGDGTRLSIL.

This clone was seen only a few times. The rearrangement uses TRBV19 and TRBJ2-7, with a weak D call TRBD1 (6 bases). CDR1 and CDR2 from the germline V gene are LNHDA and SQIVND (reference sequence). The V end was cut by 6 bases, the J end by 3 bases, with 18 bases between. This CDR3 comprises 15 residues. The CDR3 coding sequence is TGTGCCAGTAGCAAGGGGGACAAGAAGATCTACGAGCAGTACTTC. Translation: CASSKGDKKIYEQYF.

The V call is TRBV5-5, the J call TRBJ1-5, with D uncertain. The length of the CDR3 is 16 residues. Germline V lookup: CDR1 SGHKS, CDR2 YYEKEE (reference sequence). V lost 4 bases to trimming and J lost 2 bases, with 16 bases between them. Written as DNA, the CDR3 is TGTGCCAGCAGCCCCCGGGAGGAAAGGGGCAATCAGCCCCAGCATTTT. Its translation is CASSPREERGNQPQHF. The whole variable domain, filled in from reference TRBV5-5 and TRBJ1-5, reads DAGVTQSPTHLIKTRGQQVTLRCSPISGHKSVSWYQQVLGQGPQFIFQYYEKEERGRGNFPDRFSARQFPNYSSELNVNALLLGDSALYLCASSPREERGNQPQHFGDGTRLSIL.

This CDR3 reads CASSEGQGLPLHF. The DNA of the CDR3 is TGTGCCAGCAGTGAGGGGCAGGGACTACCCCTCCACTTT. The chain combines TRBV2 with TRBJ1-6; a possible D gene is TRBD1 (5 bases). CDR3 length equals 13 residues. V lost 3 bases to trimming and J lost 12 bases, with 12 bases between them. Germline CDR1 SNHLY, CDR2 FYNNEI.

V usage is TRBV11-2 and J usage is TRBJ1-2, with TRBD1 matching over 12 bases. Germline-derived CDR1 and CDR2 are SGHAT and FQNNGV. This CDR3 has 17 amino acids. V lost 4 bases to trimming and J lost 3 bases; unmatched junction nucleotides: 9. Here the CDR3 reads CASSWARDRGRHYGYTF. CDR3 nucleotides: TGTGCCAGCAGCTGGGCCCGGGACAGGGGGCGGCACTATGGCTACACCTTC.